This T cell receptor beta chain was documented in a study of shared clonotypes between healthy human individuals. Study context: Per donor, CD8 memory used one plate, CD8 naive used two, CD4 memory used three and CD4 naive used three. Whole-study findings and limits: Sequencing depth was a factor that was expected to affect clonotype sharing among donors. Estimated richness values were generally larger in naive subsets than in memory subsets.

CDR1 is SGHNT, CDR2 YYREEE, per germline (reference sequence). The CDR3 loop spans 13 amino acids. V lost 0 bases and J 6 bases, leaving 6 bases between the germline ends. This clone appeared a single time. The antigen is not known. Measured with immunoSEQ multiplex PCR; TCRdb has only the in-frame clones, and not every one. The table includes approximately 400,000 clones, roughly 96% detected once. The chain links TRBV5-4 to TRBJ2-2; D gene uncertain. The specimen was memory CD8+ T cells sorted from blood. Sample subset: CD45RO+ cells pooled with CCR7-negative TemRA cells. This clonotype was obtained from a young man in good health. The DNA of the CDR3 is TGTGCCAGCAGCTTGGAACTGGCCGGGGAGCTGTTTTTT. This sequence encodes CASSLELAGELFF.